Included here is one T cell receptor (beta chain) sequence, with context. Its target is not known. In germline, CDR1 is SGHDN, CDR2 FVKESK. This CDR3 comprises 15 residues. V dropped 4 bases and J dropped 3; count of bases not matched to a gene: 5. The data derive from a study of graft-versus-host responses after intestinal transplantation. Whole-study findings and limits: Allograft clonal ratios (graft-versus-host to host-versus-graft) were high in patients who had graft-donor T cell macrochimerism.

Data came from immunoSEQ multiplex PCR; TCRdb stores just in-frame clones and leaves some out. Seen here are roughly 130,000 clones, roughly 91% observed once, and the top ten hold about 0.2%. V gene TRBV14 combines with J gene TRBJ1-5, with TRBD1 identical over 8 bases. Sequences were derived from unstimulated CD4+ T cells sorted from spleen or lymph node cells, sampled before intestinal transplant. The TCR sequence derives from a human donor who received an intestinal transplant. The chain's CDR3 is CASSLGTGPNQPQHF. The CDR3 region has the DNA TGTGCCAGCAGCCTCGGGACAGGCCCCAATCAGCCCCAGCATTTT.